Below are 32 T cell receptor beta chains sequenced from a single sample in a study of cytomegalovirus exposure and HLA in healthy donors (dated by TCRdb to 2016 to 2017). The library was made by the immunoSEQ multiplex PCR assay. For the multiplex PCR, a mixture combining 60 forward primers for TCR Vbeta segments and 13 reverse primers for TCR Jbeta segments was used. What TCRdb holds here is the immuneACCESS table cut down to in-frame rearrangements. Part of the clones is not present; checked against another copy, under half of the missing clones reflect an unresolved V gene, and the others are unexplained. This sample lists approximately 92,000 clones; roughly 80% were detected once. In total, the top ten clones hold approximately 7.4% of the sample. Sequenced: PBMCs. These receptors were obtained from a man aged 50-60 years in good health and CMV-seropositive.

The genes are TRBV4-1 and TRBJ1-1, with 12 bases matching TRBD1. With 6 bases clipped from V and 4 bases from J, the junction kept 3 bases outside the gene matches. Germline V gene data show CDR1 as MGHRA and CDR2 as YSYEKL. This CDR3 comprises 14 residues. The CDR3 sequence: CASSRDRGLTEAFF. Here the CDR3 DNA reads TGCGCCAGCAGTCGGGACAGGGGGCTCACTGAAGCTTTCTTT.

The CDR3 loop is CASSEGLAGAASSYEQYF. Written as DNA, the CDR3 is TGTGCCAGCAGTGAGGGACTAGCGGGGGCCGCAAGCTCCTACGAGCAGTACTTC. The chain employs TRBV6-1 and TRBJ2-7; the match to TRBD2 covers 14 bases. Unmatched junction bases numbered 7, after V lost 3 bases and J lost 0 bases. The CDR3 spans 18 residues. Germline CDR1 MNHNS, CDR2 SASEGT.

The V and J genes are TRBV6-1 and TRBJ1-1; TRBD1 is a possible D gene (6 bases). The CDR3 extends over 14 amino acids. The V end lost 6 bases, the J end lost 0 bases, and 11 bases lay between the germline ends. Germline CDR1 MNHNS, CDR2 SASEGT. The CDR3 here is CASRNTGMNTEAFF. The CDR3 DNA sequence: TGTGCCAGCAGAAATACAGGGATGAACACTGAAGCTTTCTTT.

The table lists this clone with a count of one. The chain recombines TRBV6-5 with TRBJ1-4; D not resolved. With 5 bases removed from V and 2 bases from J, the gap between germline ends came to 12 bases. The CDR3 runs 15 residues. The germline CDR1 and CDR2 sequences are MNHEY and SVGAGI. CDR3 in amino acids: CASSVLDSTNEKLFF. The CDR3 DNA sequence: TGTGCCAGCAGTGTGTTGGATAGCACTAATGAAAAACTGTTTTTT.

The genes are TRBV4-3 and TRBJ1-2; D may be TRBD1 (6 bases). CDR1 is LGHNA and CDR2 is YSLEER in the germline V gene. This CDR3 is built from 15 residues. V shed 0 bases and J shed 8 bases, with 16 bases lying between them. CDR3 in amino acids: CASSQDRWGGGGYTF. CDR3 coding DNA: TGCGCCAGCAGCCAAGATAGGTGGGGGGGCGGAGGCTACACCTTC.

This clone is a singleton in its sample. This chain joins TRBV14 and TRBJ2-7; 7 bases match TRBD1. Germline CDR1 SGHDN, CDR2 FVKESK. This CDR3 has 14 residues. Unmatched junction bases numbered 8, after V lost 2 bases and J lost 7 bases. CDR3 amino acids: CASSQRQGFGEQYF. The CDR3 coding sequence is TGTGCCAGCAGCCAACGACAGGGTTTTGGGGAGCAGTACTTC.

The chain combines TRBV16 with TRBJ1-5, with D possibly being TRBD1 (5 bases). CDR1 and CDR2 from the germline V gene are KGHSY and FQNENV. Between the trimmed V and J ends, which lost 5 bases and 5 bases, there was a span of 10 bases. The length of the CDR3 is 13 residues. The CDR3 sequence: CASSNAGDQPQHF. In nucleotides, the CDR3 is TGTGCCAGCAGCAATGCGGGGGATCAGCCCCAGCATTTT.

V is TRBV7-2 and J is TRBJ2-5, with 7 bases fitting TRBD1. V was pared by 4 bases and J by 3 bases, with 5 bases of the junction left unmatched. Germline loops: CDR1 SGHTA, CDR2 FQGNSA. There are 14 residues in the CDR3. The CDR3 DNA is TGTGCCAGCAGCTCCTACAGGGGCAAAGAGACCCAGTACTTC. Its translation: CASSSYRGKETQYF.

The chain combines TRBV29-1 with TRBJ1-4, with TRBD1 matching over 7 bases. With 8 bases clipped from V and 0 bases from J, the junction kept 12 bases outside the gene matches. Germline-derived CDR1 and CDR2 are SQVTM and ANQGSEA. The CDR3 length is 16 residues. CDR3 in amino acids: CSIRGGQLTTNEKLFF. CDR3 bases: TGCAGCATCCGAGGGGGACAGCTTACAACTAATGAAAAACTGTTTTTT.

This clone was counted only a few times. The V gene is TRBV7-3, the J gene TRBJ2-2; 14 nucleotides agree with TRBD2. Trimming removed 5 bases from V and 5 bases from J; junction bases left unmatched: 4. The CDR3 spans 16 residues. CDR1 and CDR2 from the germline V gene are SGHTA and FQGTGA. The CDR3 region is CASSPRLAGGTGELFF. Here the CDR3 DNA reads TGTGCCAGCAGCCCGCGACTAGCGGGGGGGACCGGGGAGCTGTTTTTT.

In the case of this clone: The junction departs from the called germline gene at one end, perhaps through a read error. The chain recombines TRBV30 with TRBJ1-5; D is unclear. This CDR3 is built from 13 residues. The germline V gene has CDR1 GTSNPN and CDR2 SVGIG (reference sequence). As DNA, the CDR3 is TGTGCCTGGAGTGGCAGCGGGAATCAGCCCCAGAATTTT. Residues: CAWSGSGNQPQNF.

The chain uses TRBV9 and TRBJ2-5, with a possible D match to TRBD2 (5 bases). The germline V gene has CDR1 SGDLS and CDR2 YYNGEE. This CDR3 contains 12 residues. V was shortened by 3 bases and J by 4 bases, with 7 bases between the two germline ends. The CDR3 DNA follows: TGTGCCAGCAGCGCCCGGGGAGAGACCCAGTACTTC. As protein: CASSARGETQYF.

The rearrangement uses TRBV28 and TRBJ1-6, with 9 positions matching TRBD1. V shed 5 bases, J shed 8 bases, and the junction held 7 bases outside the gene matches. The CDR3 totals 15 residues. From germline, CDR1 is MDHEN and CDR2 SYDVKM. The CDR3 coding sequence is TGTGCCAGCAGTCCGGCGGGACAGGGCTATTCACCCCTCCACTTT. It specifies CASSPAGQGYSPLHF.

This chain connects TRBV30 to TRBJ2-6; 8 nucleotides agree with TRBD1. The CDR3 contains 16 residues. V lost 2 bases to trimming and J lost 3 bases; unmatched junction nucleotides: 6. Looked up from germline, CDR1 is GTSNPN and CDR2 is SVGIG (reference sequence). In nucleotides, the CDR3 is TGTGCCTGGAGTCTGAGACAGGGGAGTGGGGCCAACGTCCTGACTTTC. Translating gives CAWSLRQGSGANVLTF.

This clone was detected only a few times. J is TRBJ2-7 and V is TRBV4-1; D is unclear. This CDR3 comprises 16 residues. V was clipped by 0 bases and J by 1 base, with 13 bases between them. Per the germline V gene, CDR1 is MGHRA and CDR2 is YSYEKL. Here the CDR3 DNA reads TGCGCCAGCAGCCAAGATGCTGAGACAAATTCCTACGAGCAGTACTTC. Its translation: CASSQDAETNSYEQYF.

CDR3 in DNA: TGTGCCAGCAGCCCGAGCAGGGGGGCGGCCGGGGAGCTGTTTTTT. Protein product: CASSPSRGAAGELFF. V and J are TRBV9 and TRBJ2-2, with D possibly matching TRBD1 (7 bases). V shed 4 bases and J shed 6 bases, with 16 bases lying between them. Per germline, CDR1 SGDLS and CDR2 YYNGEE. There are 15 residues in the CDR3.

The chain carries TRBV7-2 and TRBJ2-3; a possible D gene is TRBD2 (6 bases). Germline assignment: CDR1 SGHTA and CDR2 FQGNSA. The ends were cut back, 3 bases at V and 2 bases at J, with 15 bases in the middle. The CDR3 is 16 residues long. CDR3 amino acids: CASSLGSGVHTDTQYF. Written as DNA, the CDR3 is TGTGCCAGCAGCTTGGGCTCGGGGGTGCACACAGATACGCAGTATTTT. Variable domain in full (rest from reference TRBV7-2 and TRBJ2-3): GAGVSQSPSNKVTEKGKDVELRCDPISGHTALYWYRQSLGQGLEFLIYFQGNSAPDKSGLPSDRFSAERTGGSVSTLTIQRTQQEDSAVYLCASSLGSGVHTDTQYFGPGTRLTVL.

V and J are TRBV27 and TRBJ1-5; unclear D gene. CDR3 size: 13 residues. Trimming removed 3 bases at V and 3 bases at J, with 6 bases between. Per germline, CDR1 MNHEY and CDR2 SMNVEV (reference sequence). The CDR3 nucleotides read TGTGCCAGCAGTTTCCGGGACAATCAGCCCCAGCATTTT. Its protein is CASSFRDNQPQHF.

This clone appeared a few times. This chain links TRBV30 with TRBJ1-5; TRBD1 aligns across 8 bases. This CDR3 is built from 15 residues. V shed 0 bases and J 5 bases; nucleotides not matched to a gene: 6. CDR1 and CDR2 from the germline V gene are GTSNPN and SVGIG (reference sequence). CDR3 sequence reads: CAWSVLQGVHQPQHF. The CDR3, as DNA: TGTGCCTGGAGTGTACTACAGGGGGTGCATCAGCCCCAGCATTTT.

The rearrangement uses TRBV15 and TRBJ2-1, with TRBD1 identical over 8 bases. The CDR3 runs 14 residues. Trimming removed 3 bases from V and 7 bases from J; junction bases left unmatched: 5. Germline V gene sequence: CDR1 LNHNV, CDR2 YYDKDF (reference sequence). The CDR3 DNA sequence: TGTGCCACCAGCAGCTCAGGGGGCCGGAATGAGCAGTTCTTC. Protein: CATSSSGGRNEQFF.

This chain connects TRBV29-1 to TRBJ2-3; a weak D match, TRBD1 (6 bases). The length of the CDR3 is 13 residues. From germline, CDR1 is SQVTM and CDR2 ANQGSEA. Trimming pared 1 base from V and 5 bases from J, leaving 10 bases between. CDR3 amino acids: CSVEVQGQDTQYF. The CDR3 region has the DNA TGCAGCGTTGAAGTCCAGGGGCAAGATACGCAGTATTTT.

The CDR3 spells CASSLLQATYGYTF. The CDR3 DNA reads as TGTGCCAGCAGCTTACTGCAGGCGACCTATGGCTACACCTTC. This rearrangement joins TRBV7-9 to TRBJ1-2; no reliable D call. Looked up from germline, CDR1 is SEHNR and CDR2 is FQNEAQ (reference sequence). CDR3 length: 14 amino acids. The V end lost 2 bases, the J end lost 4 bases, and 11 bases lay between the germline ends.

The V gene is TRBV5-6, the J gene TRBJ2-5; either TRBD1 or TRBD2 may supply D (5 bases each). The DNA end is a closer match to TRBJ2-7, so the J assignment may be wrong. Germline CDR1 SGHDT, CDR2 YYEEEE. The CDR3 has 13 residues. The chain's CDR3 is CASSPGGGYEQYF. CDR3 sequence (DNA): TGTGCCAGCAGCCCCGGTGGGGGCTACGAGCAGTACTTC.

V is TRBV18 and J is TRBJ2-7; 7 nucleotides agree with TRBD1. Germline CDR1 KGHSH, CDR2 LQKENI. This CDR3 contains 14 residues. V gave up 8 bases and J gave up 0 bases; unmatched junction bases: 7. The CDR3 loop is CASTSTGNSYEQYF. The CDR3 DNA sequence: TGTGCCAGCACCTCGACAGGGAACTCCTACGAGCAGTACTTC.

The sample holds a few counts of this clone. The chain joins TRBV5-1 to TRBJ2-3; 9 positions agree with TRBD1. Germline trimming cut 4 bases from V and 3 bases from J; bases unmatched to any gene: 9. The CDR3 spans 16 residues. The germline V gene encodes CDR1 SGHRS and CDR2 YFSETQ. CDR3 protein: CASSRGTGWLTDTQYF. The CDR3 DNA reads as TGCGCCAGCAGCCGGGGGACAGGGTGGTTGACAGATACGCAGTATTTT.

CDR3 nucleotide sequence: TGTGCCAGCAGCGACTACGGACAGAATGAAGCTTTCTTT. Its translation: CASSDYGQNEAFF. This sequence joins TRBV11-1 and TRBJ1-1; D is perhaps TRBD1 (6 bases). Germline assignment: CDR1 SGHAT and CDR2 FQDESV (reference sequence). V lost 5 bases, J lost 7 bases, and 14 bases lay in between. This CDR3 has 13 residues.

In its sample, this clone was seen once. The chain uses TRBV11-2 and TRBJ2-7; maybe TRBD1 (6 bases). This CDR3 spans 16 amino acids. V shed 1 base and J shed 5 bases, with 18 bases lying between them. Germline CDR1 is SGHAT and CDR2 is FQNNGV. The CDR3: CASSLAAGVGSDEQYF. The CDR3 coding sequence is TGTGCCAGCAGCTTAGCGGCAGGGGTGGGAAGCGACGAGCAGTACTTC.

V usage is TRBV6-1 and J usage is TRBJ2-5; 10 bases align to TRBD2. Trimming cost V 11 bases and J 2 bases; bases outside gene matches: 8. Looked up from germline, CDR1 is MNHNS and CDR2 is SASEGT. The CDR3 sequence is 14 residues long. The chain's CDR3 is CAGGVLAGQETQYF. CDR3 DNA sequence: TGTGCCGGGGGGGTACTAGCGGGGCAAGAGACCCAGTACTTC.

The genes are TRBV11-2 and TRBJ2-5, with 10 bases identical to TRBD1. The V gene's germline CDR1 is SGHAT and CDR2 FQNNGV. The V and J ends lost 0 bases and 7 bases, in that order; junction bases with no gene match: 5. The CDR3 runs to 15 residues. CDR3 in DNA: TGTGCCAGCAGCTTAGATGGGACAGGGGTGGCGACCCAGTACTTC. Its translation is CASSLDGTGVATQYF.

In the case of this clone: Additional DNA sequences in this sample encode the identical CDR3. V is TRBV6-5 and J is TRBJ1-5, with D perhaps matching TRBD1 (6 bases). Germline V gene lookup returns CDR1 MNHEY and CDR2 SVGAGI. V was pared by 5 bases and J by 0 bases, with 11 bases between. CDR3 size: 15 residues. CDR3 sequence: CASSRQGTSNQPQHF. In DNA, the CDR3 is TGTGCCAGCAGTCGCCAGGGGACTAGCAATCAGCCCCAGCATTTT.

The rearrangement joins TRBV19 to TRBJ1-5; 8 positions agree with TRBD1. V was clipped by 8 bases and J by 3 bases; unmatched bases: 6. The CDR3 consists of 14 residues. Germline loops: CDR1 LNHDA, CDR2 SQIVND (reference sequence). CDR3 coding DNA: TGTGCCAGTCAGACAGGGGCCCTCAATCAGCCCCAGCATTTT. It is translated as CASQTGALNQPQHF.

V gene TRBV6-5 combines with J gene TRBJ2-2; 12 bases are shared with TRBD1. Unmatched junction bases numbered 3, after V lost 0 bases and J lost 7 bases. CDR3 length: 16 residues. Germline V gene sequence: CDR1 MNHEY, CDR2 SVGAGI. For the CDR3, the DNA is TGTGCCAGCAGTTACTCAGGGGACAGGGGGCACGGGGAGCTGTTTTTT. Encoded protein: CASSYSGDRGHGELFF.